This record concerns one TCR beta chain sequence. The record originates from a study of blood T cell repertoires in COVID-19. Study-level information: Sources were T cells, B-cell-depleted T cells, or PBMCs; the material itself was cDNA or gDNA.

Original processing notes: From reference gene primer amplification, estimates of nucleated cell counts were derived. Only in-frame clones appear in the TCRdb table, and some are missing; sequencing was by immunoSEQ multiplex PCR. The D gene and trimming were derived from the DNA, and the V and J assignments and clone size from that table. The data contain some 400,000 clones, approximately 89% of them singletons. The age range of participants was 18 to 89 years, with residence in 20 to 25 US areas. A PCR-confirmed or clinician-diagnosed COVID-19 case had contacted exposed participants within 2 weeks of entry. Trimming took off 6 bases at V and 4 bases at J, with 12 bases between the two ends. This CDR3 is built from 13 residues.

The TCR originated in a woman aged 35 to 49 who had been exposed to COVID-19. The chain carries TRBV12-3 or TRBV12-4 and TRBJ1-1; D is ambiguous. The sequencing input was PBMCs or T cells enriched from blood (not recorded which). The CDR3 loop is CASSPRWATEAFF. The CDR3, as DNA: TGTGCCAGCAGCCCTCGGTGGGCCACTGAAGCTTTCTTT.